This T cell receptor beta chain was sequenced during a study of CD8 T cells in Susac syndrome. V lost 2 bases to trimming and J lost 0 bases; unmatched junction nucleotides: 4. Per germline, CDR1 SNHLY and CDR2 FYNNEI. CDR3 length: 17 residues. Reverse transcription used roughly 0.45 to 1 ug RNA and random hexamers. From the immunoSEQ multiplex PCR reads, TCRdb called clonotypes with MiXCR, one entry per CDR3 protein. The table includes around 160,000 distinct CDR3 sequences, about 93% detected once. The chain recombines TRBV2 with TRBJ2-1; 10 positions match TRBD2. This TCR was recovered from a human donor in good health. The specimen was CD4+ T cells from PBMCs. The CDR3 sequence: CASSELRLAGSYNEQFF. CDR3 DNA sequence: TGTGCCAGCAGTGAACTGAGACTAGCGGGCTCCTACAATGAGCAGTTCTTC. Based on the CDR3 plus reference TRBV2 and TRBJ2-1, the full variable domain is EPEVTQTPSHQVTQMGQEVILRCVPISNHLYFYWYRQILGQKVEFLVSFYNNEISEKSEIFDDQFSVERPDGSNFTLKIRSTKLEDSAMYFCASSELRLAGSYNEQFFGPGTRLTVL.